The rows below give T cell receptor beta chains drawn from one sample of a study of a mutant IDH1 vaccine in newly diagnosed glioma. Measured with immunoSEQ multiplex PCR; TCRdb has only the in-frame clones, and not every one. This sample has tens of thousands of clones, with about 80% found just once. The input for sequencing was PBMCs, taken from a glioma patient treated with radiotherapy, temozolomide or both. The source of these receptors is a man aged 40-55 years with glioma. Some clones in this sample may be carry-over from other donors' samples. CDR3s leave out the opening cysteine and the closing phenylalanine or tryptophan. Fields, in order: J gene, clone size, V gene, CDR3 protein. Part of the rows lack a size; the others show once, few, many or a class for expanded clones.

TRBJ2-2 - TRBV30 AWRRDRKAMNTGELF
TRBJ1-1 - TRBV6-6 ASRPHTIPEAF
TRBJ2-2 - TRBV5-6 ASSLFGGRTGELF
TRBJ1-1 - TRBV10-3 AIRVGTEAF
TRBJ1-1 once TRBV10-1 ASSGGFNTEAF
TRBJ2-7 - TRBV4-1 ASSQVNSGGYEQY
TRBJ1-2 - TRBV6-1 ASRDWGRDYGYT
TRBJ2-7 - TRBV5-6 ASSYTGGKSFPYEQY
TRBJ2-7 - TRBV14 ASSQGVGGTYEQY
TRBJ1-6 - TRBV7-2 ASSLGQNYNSPLH
TRBJ2-7 - TRBV10-3 AAKEGPYEQY
TRBJ2-3 - TRBV9 ASSVLTSTDTQY
TRBJ1-5 - TRBV18 ASSATRTEEGSQH
TRBJ1-2 - TRBV5-1 ASRDGTGGAYGYT
TRBJ2-5 - TRBV7-8 ASSSTLRTGRGETQY
TRBJ1-4 - TRBV6-5 ASSLGLNEKLF
TRBJ1-6 - TRBV11-2 ASSLLGGGDINSPLH
TRBJ2-5 - TRBV7-2 ASSWTVQETQY
TRBJ1-5 - TRBV2 ATRQDNSNQPQH
TRBJ2-2 - TRBV29-1 SVVLGTGELF
TRBJ1-1 - TRBV29-1 SVAALGAGAEAF
TRBJ2-7 - TRBV5-5 ASSSDRSQY
TRBJ1-1 - TRBV5-1 ASSLAGGMNTEAF
TRBJ2-5 - TRBV7-8 ASSLQRGGRETQY
TRBJ1-3 - TRBV9 ASSVEGSGNTIY
TRBJ1-3 - TRBV7-9 ASSQLWTSGNTIY
TRBJ2-6 - TRBV30 AWTGFLVGANVLT
TRBJ2-1 few TRBV6-6 ASSYHNEQF
TRBJ2-2 - TRBV29-1 SAWGLAGGTSNTGELF
TRBJ2-6 once TRBV18 ASSPKGSGANVLT
TRBJ2-3 few TRBV5-1 ASSLFQRGVEDTQY
TRBJ2-7 - TRBV25-1 ASSETGSYEQY
TRBJ2-7 - TRBV6-6 ASSLDRVKEQY
TRBJ1-2 - TRBV29-1 SVEGRTNYGYT
TRBJ1-6 - TRBV6-5 ASSRNRDGNSPLH
TRBJ1-3 few TRBV5-4 ASSAQGANTIY
TRBJ2-2 - TRBV19 ASSTGQANTGELF
TRBJ1-6 - TRBV5-4 ASKTAGGASPLH